Below, one T cell receptor (beta chain) is given with its context. Sequencing used immunoSEQ multiplex PCR; TCRdb keeps in-frame clones, though not all of them. Among 150,000 to 200,000 clones listed, about 92% were seen once. These data belong to a study of blood T cell repertoires in COVID-19. Study context: Material from acute and convalescent COVID-19 was sourced from the United States, Italy and Spain. T cells, B-cell-depleted T cells, or PBMCs provided the cDNA or gDNA that served as material.

CDR1 is LNHDA and CDR2 is SQIVND in the germline V gene (reference sequence). Between the trimmed V and J ends, which lost 3 bases and 0 bases, there was a span of 12 bases. CDR3 length: 16 amino acids. Those enrolled in Seattle joined during active infection and were followed longitudinally afterward. This chain links TRBV19 with TRBJ1-3; D is unclear. The receptor comes from a woman aged 55 to 70 with COVID-19, enrolled during active disease. The sample comprised peripheral blood. CDR3 loop: CASSIAARGSGNTIYF. The CDR3 nucleotides read TGTGCCAGTAGTATCGCTGCCAGAGGCTCTGGAAACACCATATATTTT.